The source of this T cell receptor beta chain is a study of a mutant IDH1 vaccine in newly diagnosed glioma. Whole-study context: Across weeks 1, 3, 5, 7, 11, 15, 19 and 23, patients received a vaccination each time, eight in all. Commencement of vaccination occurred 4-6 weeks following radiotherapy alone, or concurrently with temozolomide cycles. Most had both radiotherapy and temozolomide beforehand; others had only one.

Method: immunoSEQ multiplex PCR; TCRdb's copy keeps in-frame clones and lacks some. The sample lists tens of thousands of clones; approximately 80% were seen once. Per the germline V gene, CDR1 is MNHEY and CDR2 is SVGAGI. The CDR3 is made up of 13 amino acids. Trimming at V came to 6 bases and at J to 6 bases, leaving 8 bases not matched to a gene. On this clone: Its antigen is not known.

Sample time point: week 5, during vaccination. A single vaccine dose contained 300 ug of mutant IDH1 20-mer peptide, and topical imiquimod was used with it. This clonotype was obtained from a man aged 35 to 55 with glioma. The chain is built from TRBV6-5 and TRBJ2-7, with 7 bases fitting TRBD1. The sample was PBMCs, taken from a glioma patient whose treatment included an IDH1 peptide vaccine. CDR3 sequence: CASSRWTGIEQYF. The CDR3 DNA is TGTGCCAGCAGCCGATGGACAGGTATCGAGCAGTACTTC.